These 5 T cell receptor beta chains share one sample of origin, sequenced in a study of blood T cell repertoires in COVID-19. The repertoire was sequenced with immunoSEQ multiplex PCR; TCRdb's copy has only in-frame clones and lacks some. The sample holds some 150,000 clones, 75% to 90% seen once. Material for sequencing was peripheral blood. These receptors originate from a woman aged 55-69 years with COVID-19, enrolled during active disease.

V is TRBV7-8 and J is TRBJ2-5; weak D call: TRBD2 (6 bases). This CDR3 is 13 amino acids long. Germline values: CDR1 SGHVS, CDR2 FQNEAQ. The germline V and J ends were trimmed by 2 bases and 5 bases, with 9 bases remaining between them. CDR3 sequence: CASSLPSGETQYF. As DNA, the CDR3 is TGTGCCAGCAGCTTACCAAGCGGGGAGACCCAGTACTTC.

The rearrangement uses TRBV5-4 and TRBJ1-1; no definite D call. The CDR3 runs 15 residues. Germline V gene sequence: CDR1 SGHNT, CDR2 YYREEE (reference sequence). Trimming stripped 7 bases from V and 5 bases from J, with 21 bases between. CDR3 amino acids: CASSPIGYSGTEAFF. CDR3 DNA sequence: TGTGCCAGCTCACCGATCGGGTACTCGGGAACTGAAGCTTTCTTT.

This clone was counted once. The CDR3 loop reads CASSPSLRFSYNEQFF. CDR3 in DNA: TGTGCCAGCTCACCAAGCCTGAGGTTCTCCTACAATGAGCAGTTCTTC. This chain uses TRBV18 with TRBJ2-1, with D hard to call. Trimming took off 2 bases at V and 0 bases at J, with 11 bases between the two ends. Germline V gives CDR1 KGHSH, CDR2 LQKENI. The CDR3 is 16 amino acids.

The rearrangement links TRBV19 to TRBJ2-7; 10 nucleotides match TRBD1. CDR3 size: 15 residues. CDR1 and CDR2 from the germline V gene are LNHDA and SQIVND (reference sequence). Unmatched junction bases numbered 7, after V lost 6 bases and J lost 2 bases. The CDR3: CASSPGTGVPYEQYF. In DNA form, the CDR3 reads TGTGCCAGTAGCCCCGGGACAGGGGTTCCCTACGAGCAGTACTTC.

For the CDR3, the DNA is TGTGCCTGGAGTAGACAGGGGTATGGCTACACCTTC. Encoded protein: CAWSRQGYGYTF. This chain connects TRBV30 to TRBJ1-2; TRBD1 matches 8 bases. With V trimmed by 2 bases and J by 5 bases, 1 base remained unmatched. This CDR3 region has 12 residues. The V gene's germline CDR1 is GTSNPN and CDR2 SVGIG (reference sequence).